This T cell receptor (beta chain) originates from a study of T cell changes during pregnancy in multiple sclerosis. Sequenced by immunoSEQ multiplex PCR; TCRdb stores in-frame clones only, minus some. Here the sample spans about 47,000 clones, approximately 92% being singletons. The sample was peripheral blood, taken after pregnancy. This TCR was sampled from a female donor with multiple sclerosis, enrolled in a pregnancy study.

This CDR3 reads CASSLVYNEQFF. In DNA, the CDR3 is TGTGCCAGCAGCCTCGTCTACAATGAGCAGTTCTTC. The rearrangement uses TRBV7-2 and TRBJ2-1; no definite D call. V was cut by 5 bases and J by 3 bases, with 5 bases left in between. The CDR3 sequence is 12 residues long. The germline gives CDR1 SGHTA, CDR2 FQGNSA. The whole variable domain, filled in from reference TRBV7-2 and TRBJ2-1, reads GAGVSQSPSNKVTEKGKDVELRCDPISGHTALYWYRQSLGQGLEFLIYFQGNSAPDKSGLPSDRFSAERTGGSVSTLTIQRTQQEDSAVYLCASSLVYNEQFFGPGTRLTVL.